In its sample, the clone carrying this T cell receptor beta chain was seen a few times. With 3 bases removed from V and 7 bases from J, the gap between germline ends came to 6 bases. The germline gives CDR1 LGHNA, CDR2 YNFKEQ. This CDR3 is built from 11 residues. Profiled with immunoSEQ multiplex PCR; TCRdb holds only in-frame clones, not every one. The repertoire has around 20,000 clones, approximately 75% of them found once; the top ten carry around 15%. The data were taken from a study of somatic mutations in cytotoxic T cells in rheumatoid arthritis. The rearrangement links TRBV4-2 to TRBJ1-1; D not certain. Sequencing was carried out using CD8+ T cells sorted from blood. This receptor was taken from an adult with rheumatoid arthritis. The CDR3: CASSQSGEAFF. In DNA form, the CDR3 reads TGTGCCAGCAGCCAGTCAGGTGAAGCTTTCTTT.